This entry lists 26 T cell receptor beta chains sequenced from one sample in a study of blood T cell repertoires in COVID-19. Sequenced by immunoSEQ multiplex PCR; TCRdb stores in-frame clones only, minus some. Of over 250,000 clones listed, 75% to 90% are singletons. Sequenced sample: peripheral blood. All receptors come from a man aged 45-65 years with acute or convalescent COVID-19.

The V gene is TRBV7-8, the J gene TRBJ2-5, with 14 bases that match TRBD2. This CDR3 comprises 16 residues. J gave up 5 bases and V 5 bases, and 7 bases lay outside the gene matches. Germline CDR1 reads SGHVS; CDR2 reads FQNEAQ. The CDR3 loop reads CASSPGTSGGWETQYF. The CDR3 bases are TGTGCCAGCAGCCCGGGGACTAGCGGGGGTTGGGAGACCCAGTACTTC.

The CDR3 protein is CATSQTGEYEQFF. CDR3 DNA sequence: TGTGCCACCAGTCAAACAGGGGAATATGAGCAGTTCTTC. The genes are TRBV15 and TRBJ2-1, with 7 bases fitting TRBD1. Germline CDR1 LNHNV, CDR2 YYDKDF (reference sequence). Germline trimming cut 6 bases from V and 8 bases from J; bases unmatched to any gene: 7. This CDR3 has 13 residues.

This clone was seen only a few times. The chain is built from TRBV11-2 and TRBJ1-1; D is ambiguous. This CDR3 is 12 amino acids long. With 3 bases removed from V and 3 bases from J, the gap between germline ends came to 5 bases. From germline, CDR1 is SGHAT and CDR2 FQNNGV. CDR3 protein: CASSLRDTEAFF. The CDR3 bases are TGTGCCAGCAGCTTGAGGGACACTGAAGCTTTCTTT. Full variable domain (rest looked up from reference TRBV11-2 and TRBJ1-1): EAGVAQSPRYKIIEKRQSVAFWCNPISGHATLYWYQQILGQGPKLLIQFQNNGVVDDSQLPKDRFSAERLKGVDSTLKIQPAKLEDSAVYLCASSLRDTEAFFGQGTRLTVV.

This clone occurred a few times. The J gene is TRBJ1-1, the V gene TRBV2, with D uncertain. The CDR3 has 12 residues. Germline V lookup: CDR1 SNHLY, CDR2 FYNNEI. The V end lost 5 bases, the J end lost 1 base, and 5 bases lay between the germline ends. For the CDR3, the DNA is TGTGCCAGCAGTCTGAGGAACACTGAAGCTTTCTTT. Its protein is CASSLRNTEAFF.

Points on this clone: Mismatch with germline at one junction end may stem from a read error. The genes are TRBV7-7 and TRBJ2-5; 9 bases are shared with TRBD2. From germline, CDR1 is SSHAT and CDR2 FNYEAQ (reference sequence). CDR3 length: 15 amino acids. CDR3 protein: CASSLEGLAAETQYF. The CDR3 DNA is TGTGCTAGCAGCTTAGAGGGACTAGCTGCGGAGACCCAGTACTTC.

The rearrangement joins TRBV6-5 to TRBJ1-6; possible D gene TRBD1, 5 bases. Trimming took 8 bases from V and 7 from J, leaving 18 bases between them. CDR3 size: 15 residues. Germline lookup yields CDR1 MNHEY and CDR2 SVGAGI. The CDR3 DNA reads TGTGCCAGCTCCCGGGAGGGGACCCTAAATTCACCCCTCCACTTT. It encodes CASSREGTLNSPLHF.

The chain employs TRBV5-5 and TRBJ1-2, with D perhaps TRBD1 (6 bases). V was pared by 4 bases and J by 7 bases, with 14 bases between. The CDR3 extends over 13 amino acids. The V gene's germline CDR1 is SGHKS and CDR2 YYEKEE (reference sequence). In DNA form, the CDR3 reads TGTGCCAGCAGCCCAACAGGGTTGAGTGGCTACACCTTC. This codes for CASSPTGLSGYTF.

The chain employs TRBV5-1 and TRBJ2-3, with TRBD1 as a possible D gene (5 bases). Germline V CDR1 and CDR2: SGHRS, YFSETQ. V dropped 3 bases and J dropped 2 bases, with 16 bases sitting between them. The CDR3 totals 16 residues. Here the CDR3 DNA reads TGCGCCAGCAGCTCCCCACCAGGCAGGGCCACAGATACGCAGTATTTT. This gives the protein CASSSPPGRATDTQYF. Supplemented by reference TRBV5-1 and TRBJ2-3, the full variable domain reads KAGVTQTPRYLIKTRGQQVTLSCSPISGHRSVSWYQQTPGQGLQFLFEYFSETQRNKGNFPGRFSGRQFSNSRSEMNVSTLELGDSALYLCASSSPPGRATDTQYFGPGTRLTVL.

This chain links TRBV3-1 (or the pseudogene TRBV3-2) with TRBJ2-2; 9 nucleotides match TRBD2. The germline V gene encodes CDR1 LGHDT and CDR2 YNNKEL (reference sequence). The CDR3 contains 16 residues. V shed 2 bases and J 6 bases; nucleotides not matched to a gene: 7. CDR3 DNA: TGTGCCAGCAGCCAAAAAAGTGGGACTAGCTCCGGGGAGCTGTTTTTT. Protein: CASSQKSGTSSGELFF.

The chain joins TRBV11-2 to TRBJ2-1, with 12 bases matching TRBD1. J gave up 4 bases and V 5 bases, and 3 bases lay outside the gene matches. Germline V gene data show CDR1 as SGHAT and CDR2 as FQNNGV. This CDR3 spans 15 amino acids. CDR3 amino acids: CASSQGQGAYNEQFF. The CDR3 DNA sequence: TGTGCCAGCAGCCAGGGACAGGGGGCTTACAATGAGCAGTTCTTC.

The V gene is TRBV19, the J gene TRBJ1-5; D possibly corresponds to TRBD1 (5 bases). There are 16 residues in the CDR3. CDR1 is LNHDA and CDR2 is SQIVND in the germline V gene (reference sequence). Trimming stripped 3 bases from V and 7 bases from J, with 19 bases between. The CDR3 region is CASSIGGGQGSQPQHF. The CDR3 DNA reads TGTGCCAGTAGTATTGGTGGCGGACAAGGTTCCCAGCCCCAGCATTTT.

The CDR3 protein is CASERKAGANVLTF. CDR3 bases: TGTGCCAGCGAGAGGAAGGCTGGGGCCAACGTCCTGACTTTC. V gene TRBV18 combines with J gene TRBJ2-6; D remains unclear. The V end was cut by 8 bases, the J end by 2 bases, with 10 bases between. The CDR3 runs to 14 residues. Germline-derived CDR1 and CDR2 are KGHSH and LQKENI.

This clone was detected a few times. Other DNA sequences within the sample encode an identical CDR3. This chain connects TRBV7-9 to TRBJ2-3; possible D gene TRBD1, 5 bases. This CDR3 has 14 residues. CDR1 is SEHNR, CDR2 FQNEAQ, per germline (reference sequence). With 1 base removed from V and 3 bases from J, the gap between germline ends came to 8 bases. CDR3 region: CASSLEGSTDTQYF. The DNA of the CDR3 is TGTGCCAGCAGCTTAGAGGGGTCAACAGATACGCAGTATTTT.

V is TRBV6-2 or TRBV6-3 and J is TRBJ2-1; 11 positions agree with TRBD2. CDR1 and CDR2 (germline): MNHEY, SVGEGT. Germline trimming cut 6 bases from V and 2 bases from J; bases unmatched to any gene: 3. The CDR3 is 15 residues long. CDR3 sequence reads: CASSISGGAYNEQFF. In nucleotides, the CDR3 is TGTGCCAGCAGCATTAGCGGGGGGGCCTACAATGAGCAGTTCTTC.

The CDR3 reads CSVNGQGRTEAFF. CDR3 in DNA: TGCAGCGTCAATGGACAGGGACGGACTGAAGCTTTCTTT. The rearrangement joins TRBV29-1 to TRBJ1-1; TRBD1 agrees at 8 bases. The germline V gene encodes CDR1 SQVTM and CDR2 ANQGSEA. CDR3 size: 13 residues. The V gene end was trimmed by 6 bases and the J gene end by 5 bases; junction bases not matched to a gene: 8.

This chain uses TRBV2 with TRBJ1-1; no firm D call. The V end lost 5 bases, the J end lost 4 bases, and 14 bases lay between the germline ends. Germline V gene sequence: CDR1 SNHLY, CDR2 FYNNEI. The CDR3 has 14 residues. CDR3 amino acids: CASSTKKGVTEAFF. The DNA of the CDR3 is TGTGCCAGCAGTACAAAAAAGGGAGTCACTGAAGCTTTCTTT. The full variable domain, its missing parts supplied by reference TRBV2 and TRBJ1-1, is EPEVTQTPSHQVTQMGQEVILRCVPISNHLYFYWYRQILGQKVEFLVSFYNNEISEKSEIFDDQFSVERPDGSNFTLKIRSTKLEDSAMYFCASSTKKGVTEAFFGQGTRLTVV.

The chain has TRBV27 and TRBJ2-5; a possible D gene is TRBD1 (6 bases). Trimming stripped 6 bases from V and 1 base from J, with 12 bases between. The CDR3 contains 14 residues. The V gene's germline CDR1 is MNHEY and CDR2 SMNVEV (reference sequence). For the CDR3, the DNA is TGTGCCAGCAGCACCAGGGGTCCCCAAGAGACCCAGTACTTC. It specifies CASSTRGPQETQYF.

The gene calls are TRBV11-2 and TRBJ2-5; no clear D. This CDR3 is built from 15 residues. Germline V gene lookup returns CDR1 SGHAT and CDR2 FQNNGV. Trimming stripped 0 bases from V and 0 bases from J, with 8 bases between. DNA for the CDR3: TGTGCCAGCAGCTTAGAGGCCCCGTACCAAGAGACCCAGTACTTC. As protein: CASSLEAPYQETQYF.

The chain combines TRBV12-3 or TRBV12-4 with TRBJ1-1; D unclear. The CDR3 totals 11 residues. Trimming cost V 7 bases and J 12 bases, with 15 bases left between them. The chain's CDR3 is CASTLREKPFF. The CDR3 DNA reads as TGTGCCAGCACCCTACGGGAGAAACCTTTCTTT.

This clone was picked up a small number of times. The chain recombines TRBV5-1 with TRBJ2-3; unclear D gene. Germline V gives CDR1 SGHRS, CDR2 YFSETQ. With 4 bases removed from V and 6 bases from J, the gap between germline ends came to 9 bases. The CDR3 sequence is 12 residues long. For the CDR3, the DNA is TGCGCCAGCAGCACTAACACGGATACGCAGTATTTT. This gives the protein CASSTNTDTQYF.

The V call is TRBV24-1, the J call TRBJ2-2; 11 nucleotides agree with TRBD1. This CDR3 has 15 residues. V dropped 6 bases and J dropped 6; count of bases not matched to a gene: 5. Germline CDR1 and CDR2: KGHDR and SFDVKD. The CDR3 sequence is CATSPGQGDAGELFF. The DNA for the CDR3 is TGTGCCACCAGTCCGGGACAGGGGGATGCCGGGGAGCTGTTTTTT.

The chain is built from TRBV6-4 and TRBJ2-1; 10 bases line up with TRBD2. Looked up from germline, CDR1 is MRHNA and CDR2 is SNTAGT. This CDR3 is built from 15 residues. J was trimmed by 8 bases and V by 7 bases; bases with no gene match: 11. CDR3 sequence (DNA): TGTGCCAGCATTTGTCCTAGCGGGGGTTTAGATGAGCAGTTCTTC. Translating gives CASICPSGGLDEQFF.

The V gene is TRBV24-1, the J gene TRBJ1-1; 7 bases map to TRBD1. The V segment lost 1 base and the J segment 5 bases; nucleotides outside the gene matches: 9. CDR3 size: 16 residues. Looked up from germline, CDR1 is KGHDR and CDR2 is SFDVKD. Written as DNA, the CDR3 is TGTGCCACCAGTGATTTAGCCCCCACAGGGGTAACTGAAGCTTTCTTT. This sequence encodes CATSDLAPTGVTEAFF.

This sequence joins TRBV18 and TRBJ2-2, with 11 positions matching TRBD2. V lost 5 bases, J lost 4 bases, and 3 bases stayed unmatched. This CDR3 contains 15 residues. Germline CDR1 and CDR2: KGHSH and LQKENI. The CDR3: CASSVTSGGTGELFF. DNA of the CDR3: TGTGCCAGCTCAGTCACTAGCGGGGGCACCGGGGAGCTGTTTTTT.

The rearrangement uses TRBV5-8 and TRBJ2-2, with 7 bases fitting TRBD1. The CDR3 contains 19 residues. Germline loops: CDR1 SGHTS, CDR2 YDEGEE. V lost 4 bases and J lost 0; bases outside the gene matches: 15. The DNA of the CDR3 is TGTGCCAGCAGCCAGGAGGTTATGGACAGGTTCGCGAACACCGGGGAGCTGTTTTTT. It encodes CASSQEVMDRFANTGELFF.

This chain joins TRBV10-1 and TRBJ2-2; no clear D. CDR1 is WNHNN and CDR2 is SYGVQD in the germline V gene (reference sequence). The CDR3 is 14 amino acids. V lost 2 bases and J lost 8, with 12 bases in between. CDR3 in amino acids: CASSEIGTRGELFF. The CDR3 DNA sequence: TGCGCCAGCAGTGAGATCGGTACCCGGGGGGAGCTGTTTTTT.